One and the same sample provided the 4 T cell receptor beta chains below, sequenced in a study of radiation and T cells in renal cell carcinoma. Time point described: blood 4 weeks post-SBRT, at nephrectomy. Described treatment: 15 Gy SBRT to primary tumor, nephrectomy 4 weeks later. TCRdb keeps only in-frame clones here, not all; method: immunoSEQ multiplex PCR. The sample comprises about 86,000 clones, around 85% of which are singletons, and 9.4% rests with the top ten. The sample consisted of blood, taken from a patient whose treatment included radiotherapy and nephrectomy. The receptors derive from a man between 50 and 59 years old with renal cell carcinoma.

The chain links TRBV9 to TRBJ1-3; D unclear. V lost 2 bases and J 2 bases, leaving 14 bases between the germline ends. This CDR3 spans 16 amino acids. Germline V gives CDR1 SGDLS, CDR2 YYNGEE. DNA of the CDR3: TGTGCCAGCAGCGTGTCCCCAGTCCCCACTGGAAACACCATATATTTT. This encodes CASSVSPVPTGNTIYF.

As regards this clone: Other DNA sequences in this specimen translate into the identical CDR3. The rearrangement uses TRBV9 and TRBJ1-1; D remains unclear. CDR1 is SGDLS, CDR2 YYNGEE, per germline. The CDR3 is 13 residues long. Trimming took off 3 bases at V and 2 bases at J, with 8 bases between the two ends. The CDR3 sequence is CASSARGNTEAFF. CDR3 in DNA: TGTGCCAGCAGCGCGAGAGGAAACACTGAAGCTTTCTTT.

This chain uses TRBV15 with TRBJ2-7; 9 bases match TRBD2. V was pared by 1 base and J by 4 bases, with 8 bases of the junction left unmatched. The CDR3 has 16 amino acids. Germline V gene sequence: CDR1 LNHNV, CDR2 YYDKDF (reference sequence). Here the CDR3 DNA reads TGTGCCACCAGCAGAGTAGGCGGGAGGGCCGTTTACGAGCAGTACTTC. It translates to CATSRVGGRAVYEQYF.

V and J are TRBV5-4 and TRBJ2-5; 7 bases agree with TRBD1. Trimming took 4 bases from V and 2 from J; bases not matched to a gene: 8. The CDR3 spans 15 residues. Germline CDR1 SGHNT, CDR2 YYREEE (reference sequence). CDR3 bases: TGTGCCAGCAGCACCCGGGACAGCAGACAAGAGACCCAGTACTTC. It is translated as CASSTRDSRQETQYF.